This TCR beta chain was found in a study of T cell responses to AZD1222 COVID-19 vaccine. Study context: Recipients boosted at about 4 weeks or about 12 weeks are pooled.

General study findings and limits: Nearly half of spike-specific TCRs reportedly target variant regions that are unmutated in the B.1.351 and B.1.1.7 variants.

Generated by immunoSEQ multiplex PCR, the TCRdb table keeps only in-frame clones and is missing some. The table includes about 110,000 clones, approximately 91% detected once. The sample holds one count of this clone. As yet, its antigen is unknown. The sequence was collected from an adult in good health. The sequencing used peripheral blood, collected on day 0 of AZD1222 vaccination.

CDR3 sequence: CASSLHRETGELFF. In DNA form, the CDR3 reads TGTGCCAGCAGCTTACACAGGGAGACCGGGGAGCTGTTTTTT. This sequence joins TRBV11-3 and TRBJ2-2; tentatively, D is TRBD1 (6 bases). This CDR3 region has 14 residues. Germline V gene lookup returns CDR1 SGHNT and CDR2 YENEEA. The V end lost 2 bases, the J end lost 5 bases, and 9 bases lay between the germline ends.